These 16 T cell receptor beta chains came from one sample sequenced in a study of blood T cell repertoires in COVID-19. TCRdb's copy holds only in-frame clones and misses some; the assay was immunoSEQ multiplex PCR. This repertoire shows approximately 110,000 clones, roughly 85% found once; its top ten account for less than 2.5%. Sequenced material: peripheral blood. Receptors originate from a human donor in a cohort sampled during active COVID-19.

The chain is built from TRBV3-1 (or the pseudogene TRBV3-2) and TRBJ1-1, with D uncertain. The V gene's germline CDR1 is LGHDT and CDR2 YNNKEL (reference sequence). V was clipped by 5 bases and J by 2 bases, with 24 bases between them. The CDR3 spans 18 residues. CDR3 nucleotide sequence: TGTGCCAGCAGCGCCCCTCACGCCCAGGCCTGGATCAACACTGAAGCTTTCTTT. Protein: CASSAPHAQAWINTEAFF.

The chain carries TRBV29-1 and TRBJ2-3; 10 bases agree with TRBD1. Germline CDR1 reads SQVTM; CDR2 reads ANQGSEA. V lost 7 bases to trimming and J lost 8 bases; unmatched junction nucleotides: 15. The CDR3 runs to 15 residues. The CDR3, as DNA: TGCAGCGCCAGCACGACAGGGGGCGTTTGGGTTACGCAGTATTTT. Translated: CSASTTGGVWVTQYF.

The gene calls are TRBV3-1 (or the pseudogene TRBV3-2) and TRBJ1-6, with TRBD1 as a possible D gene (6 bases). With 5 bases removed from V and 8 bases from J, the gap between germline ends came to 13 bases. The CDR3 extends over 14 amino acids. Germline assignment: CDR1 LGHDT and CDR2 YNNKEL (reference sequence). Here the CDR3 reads CASSTTGYDSPLHF. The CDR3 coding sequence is TGTGCCAGCAGCACGACAGGTTATGATTCACCCCTCCACTTT.

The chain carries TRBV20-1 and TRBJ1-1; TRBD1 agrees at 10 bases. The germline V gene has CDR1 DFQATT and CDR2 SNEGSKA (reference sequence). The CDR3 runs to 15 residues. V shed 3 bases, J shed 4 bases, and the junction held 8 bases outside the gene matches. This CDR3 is CSASFSTGGFTEAFF. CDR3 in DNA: TGCAGTGCTAGTTTTTCGACAGGGGGCTTCACTGAAGCTTTCTTT.

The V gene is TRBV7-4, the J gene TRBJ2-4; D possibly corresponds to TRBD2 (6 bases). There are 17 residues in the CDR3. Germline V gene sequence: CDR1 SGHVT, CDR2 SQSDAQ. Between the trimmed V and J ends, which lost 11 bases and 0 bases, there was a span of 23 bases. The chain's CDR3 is CAPPPGTAGGAKNIQYF. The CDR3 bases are TGTGCCCCCCCTCCGGGGACCGCCGGGGGAGCCAAAAACATTCAGTACTTC. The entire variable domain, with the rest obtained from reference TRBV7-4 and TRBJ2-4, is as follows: GAGVSQSPRYKVAKRGRDVALRCDSISGHVTLYWYRQTLGQGSEVLTYSQSDAQRDKSGRPSGRFSAERPERSVSTLKIQRTEQGDSAVYLCAPPPGTAGGAKNIQYFGAGTRLSVL.

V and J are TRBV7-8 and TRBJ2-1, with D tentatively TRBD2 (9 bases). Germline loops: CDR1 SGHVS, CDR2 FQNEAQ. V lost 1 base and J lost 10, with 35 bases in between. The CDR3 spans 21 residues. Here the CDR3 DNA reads TGTGCCAGCAGCTTAGAGTCTACCGGGACAGGACTAGCGTGGGCGGCTGGAGAGCAGTTCTTC. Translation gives CASSLESTGTGLAWAAGEQFF.

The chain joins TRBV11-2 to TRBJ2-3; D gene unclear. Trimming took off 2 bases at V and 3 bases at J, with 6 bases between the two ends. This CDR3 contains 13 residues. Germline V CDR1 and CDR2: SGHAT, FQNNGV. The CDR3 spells CASSLSPTDTQYF. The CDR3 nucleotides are TGTGCCAGCAGCTTATCCCCGACAGATACGCAGTATTTT.

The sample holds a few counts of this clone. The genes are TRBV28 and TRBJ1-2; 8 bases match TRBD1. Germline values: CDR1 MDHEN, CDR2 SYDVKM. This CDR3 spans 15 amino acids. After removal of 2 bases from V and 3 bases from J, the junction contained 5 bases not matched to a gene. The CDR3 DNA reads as TGTGCCAGCAGTTTACCCGGGACAGGCGACTATGGCTACACCTTC. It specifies CASSLPGTGDYGYTF.

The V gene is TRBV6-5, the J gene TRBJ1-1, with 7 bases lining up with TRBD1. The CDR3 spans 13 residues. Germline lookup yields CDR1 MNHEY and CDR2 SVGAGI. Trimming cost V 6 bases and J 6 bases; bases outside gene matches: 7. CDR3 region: CASSAGGLSEAFF. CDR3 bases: TGTGCCAGCAGCGCAGGGGGACTCTCTGAAGCTTTCTTT.

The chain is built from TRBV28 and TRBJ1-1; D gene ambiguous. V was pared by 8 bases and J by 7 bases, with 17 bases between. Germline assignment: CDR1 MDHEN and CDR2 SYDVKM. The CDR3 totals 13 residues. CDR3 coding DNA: TGTGCCAGCGGAGTATTATCTGGAAGTGAAGCTTTCTTT. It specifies CASGVLSGSEAFF.

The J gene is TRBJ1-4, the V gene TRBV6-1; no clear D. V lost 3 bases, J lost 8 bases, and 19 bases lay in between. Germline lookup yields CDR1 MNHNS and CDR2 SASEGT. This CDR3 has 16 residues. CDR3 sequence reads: CASSDPGRRRSEKLFF. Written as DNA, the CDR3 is TGTGCCAGCAGTGATCCGGGTCGTAGGCGAAGCGAAAAACTGTTTTTT.

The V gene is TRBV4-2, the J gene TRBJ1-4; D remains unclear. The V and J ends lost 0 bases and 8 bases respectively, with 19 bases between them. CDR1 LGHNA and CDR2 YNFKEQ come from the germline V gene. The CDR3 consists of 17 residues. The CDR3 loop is CASSQDGGSDAGEKLFF. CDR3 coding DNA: TGTGCCAGCAGCCAAGACGGAGGGAGTGACGCCGGCGAAAAACTGTTTTTT.

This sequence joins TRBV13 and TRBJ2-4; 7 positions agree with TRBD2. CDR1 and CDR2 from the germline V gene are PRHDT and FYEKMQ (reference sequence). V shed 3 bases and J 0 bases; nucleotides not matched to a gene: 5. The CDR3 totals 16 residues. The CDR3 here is CASSFRGGLAKNIQYF. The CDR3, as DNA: TGTGCCAGCAGCTTCCGCGGGGGTTTAGCCAAAAACATTCAGTACTTC.

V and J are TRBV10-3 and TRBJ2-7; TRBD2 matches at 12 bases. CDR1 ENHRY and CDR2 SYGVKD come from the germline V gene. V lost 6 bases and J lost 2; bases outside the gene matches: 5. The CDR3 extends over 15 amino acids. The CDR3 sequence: CAIRVTSGGTYEQYF. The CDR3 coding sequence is TGTGCCATCAGGGTGACTAGCGGGGGAACCTACGAGCAGTACTTC.

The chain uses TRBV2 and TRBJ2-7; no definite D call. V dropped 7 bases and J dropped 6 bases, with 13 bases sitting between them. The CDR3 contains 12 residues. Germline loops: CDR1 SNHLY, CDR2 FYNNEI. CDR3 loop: CASTSVSGEQYF. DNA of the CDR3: TGTGCCAGCACATCTGTTAGTGGCGAGCAGTACTTC.

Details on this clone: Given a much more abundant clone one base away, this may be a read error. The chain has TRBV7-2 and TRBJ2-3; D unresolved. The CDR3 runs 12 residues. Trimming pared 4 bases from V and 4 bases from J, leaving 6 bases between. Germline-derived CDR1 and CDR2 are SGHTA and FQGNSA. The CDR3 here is CASSSYADTQYF. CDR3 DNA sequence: TGTGCCAGCAGCTCCTACGCAGATACGCAGTATTTT.